This paragraph covers one T cell receptor beta chain sequence. These data come from a study of blood T cell repertoires in COVID-19. The method was immunoSEQ multiplex PCR; TCRdb's version includes in-frame clones alone and lacks a portion of them. The profile shows 190,000 or so clones, 75% to 90% of them singletons. Individuals drawn from approximately 26 US areas were about 18 to 90 years old. Participants reported their clinical history, and cohort assignment relied on those reports. Exposed enrollees had met someone with a PCR-confirmed or clinician-diagnosed COVID-19 case at some point within the 2 weeks before study entry. Trimming took 4 bases from V and 0 from J; bases not matched to a gene: 3. There are 15 residues in the CDR3. From germline, CDR1 is LNHDA and CDR2 SQIVND (reference sequence).

The sequence was obtained from a woman in her twenties or thirties who had been exposed to COVID-19. Sample: PBMCs or T cells enriched from blood (not recorded which). The chain links TRBV19 to TRBJ1-1, with 9 bases matching TRBD1. The CDR3 here is CASSTRDRVNTEAFF. The CDR3 DNA reads as TGTGCCAGTAGTACTCGGGACAGGGTGAACACTGAAGCTTTCTTT. Supplemented by reference TRBV19 and TRBJ1-1, the full variable domain reads DGGITQSPKYLFRKEGQNVTLSCEQNLNHDAMYWYRQDPGQGLRLIYYSQIVNDFQKGDIAEGYSVSREKKESFPLTVTSAQKNPTAFYLCASSTRDRVNTEAFFGQGTRLTVV.